Presented here are 6 T cell receptor beta chains from one specimen sequenced in a study of blood T cell repertoires in COVID-19. Profiling relied on immunoSEQ multiplex PCR, and the TCRdb table lists in-frame clones only, not all of them. The data hold about 170,000 clones, with 85% observed a single time. The sequenced material came from peripheral blood. All receptors derive from a human donor with acute or convalescent COVID-19. The donor label of this sample is uncertain.

CDR3 residues: CASSRGNANTGELFF. DNA for the CDR3: TGTGCCAGCAGCAGGGGGAATGCGAACACCGGGGAGCTGTTTTTT. The chain carries TRBV11-3 and TRBJ2-2, with D maybe TRBD1 (6 bases). Germline CDR1 is SGHNT and CDR2 is YENEEA. Trimming shortened V by 5 bases and J by 0 bases, and 10 bases separated the two germline ends. The CDR3 covers 15 residues.

This clone was seen only once. The chain is built from TRBV9 and TRBJ2-3, with 9 bases fitting TRBD1. This CDR3 comprises 15 residues. Germline V gives CDR1 SGDLS, CDR2 YYNGEE. With V trimmed by 4 bases and J by 2 bases, 5 bases remained unmatched. CDR3 DNA sequence: TGTGCCAGCAGCTTACAGGGGGCCGTCACAGATACGCAGTATTTT. Encoded protein: CASSLQGAVTDTQYF.

This sequence joins TRBV6-5 and TRBJ1-2; 10 bases map to TRBD1. After removal of 5 bases from V and 7 bases from J, the junction contained 7 bases not matched to a gene. CDR3 length: 14 residues. Germline V gives CDR1 MNHEY, CDR2 SVGAGI. CDR3 sequence (DNA): TGTGCCAGCAGTCCGGGACAGGGGTACGGTGGCTACACCTTC. Its translation is CASSPGQGYGGYTF.

The chain uses TRBV24-1 and TRBJ2-1; tentative D call: TRBD2 (6 bases). Germline V gene sequence: CDR1 KGHDR, CDR2 SFDVKD. Trimming removed 5 bases at V and 3 bases at J, with 10 bases between. The CDR3 runs 14 residues. The CDR3 spells CATSAGRGYNEQFF. CDR3 in DNA: TGTGCCACCAGTGCAGGGCGGGGCTACAATGAGCAGTTCTTC.

The chain links TRBV6-4 to TRBJ2-5; 10 nucleotides line up with TRBD1. V was clipped by 8 bases and J by 4 bases; unmatched bases: 4. This CDR3 is 13 amino acids long. Germline V gene lookup returns CDR1 MRHNA and CDR2 SNTAGT. Here the CDR3 DNA reads TGTGCCAGCTCCCGGGACAGGGGAGAGACCCAGTACTTC. Translation gives CASSRDRGETQYF.

The chain has TRBV7-3 and TRBJ1-3; no clear D. Germline values: CDR1 SGHTA, CDR2 FQGTGA. Trimming removed 5 bases at V and 2 bases at J, with 10 bases between. The CDR3 has 14 amino acids. DNA for the CDR3: TGTGCCAGCAGCGTCGGTGGGCCTGGAAACACCATATATTTT. Protein product: CASSVGGPGNTIYF.